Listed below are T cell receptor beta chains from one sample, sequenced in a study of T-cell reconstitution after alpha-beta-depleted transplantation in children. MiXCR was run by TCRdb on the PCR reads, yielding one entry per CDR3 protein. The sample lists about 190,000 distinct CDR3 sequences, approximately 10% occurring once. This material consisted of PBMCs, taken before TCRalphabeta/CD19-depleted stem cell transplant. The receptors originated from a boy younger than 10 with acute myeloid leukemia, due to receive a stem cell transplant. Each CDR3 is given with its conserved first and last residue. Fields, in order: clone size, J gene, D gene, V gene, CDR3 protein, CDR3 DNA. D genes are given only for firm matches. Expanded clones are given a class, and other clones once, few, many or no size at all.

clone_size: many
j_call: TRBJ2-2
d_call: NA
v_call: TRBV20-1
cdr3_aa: CSAGPENTGELFF
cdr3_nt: TGCAGTGCCGGGCCCGAGAACACCGGGGAGCTGTTTTTT

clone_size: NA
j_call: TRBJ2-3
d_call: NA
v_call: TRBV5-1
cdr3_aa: CASSLGRTDTHYF
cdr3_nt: TGCGCCAGCAGCTTGGGACGCACAGATACGCATTATTTT

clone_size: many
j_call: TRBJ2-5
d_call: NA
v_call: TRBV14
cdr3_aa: CASSEYGFSAETQYF
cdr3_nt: TGTGCCAGCAGCGAATACGGGTTTTCGGCGGAGACCCAGTACTTC

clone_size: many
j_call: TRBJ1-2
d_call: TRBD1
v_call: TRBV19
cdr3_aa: CAISSMTGTGNSYGYTF
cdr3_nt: TGTGCCATTAGTTCGATGACCGGGACAGGGAATTCCTATGGCTACACCTTC

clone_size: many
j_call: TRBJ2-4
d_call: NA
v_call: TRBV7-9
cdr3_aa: CASSSTTRNIQYF
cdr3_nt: TGTGCCAGCAGCTCCACGACAAGAAACATTCAGTACTTC

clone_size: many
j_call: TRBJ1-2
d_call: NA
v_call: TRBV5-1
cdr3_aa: CASSRGDGYTF
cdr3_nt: TGCGCCAGCAGCAGAGGGGATGGCTACACCTTC

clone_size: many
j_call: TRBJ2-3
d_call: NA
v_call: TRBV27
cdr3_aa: CASSLIEGGTDTQYF
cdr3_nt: TGTGCCAGCAGTTTAATTGAGGGCGGCACAGATACGCAGTATTTT

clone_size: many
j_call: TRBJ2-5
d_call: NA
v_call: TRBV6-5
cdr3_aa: CASSYPKMRVKETQYF
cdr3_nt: TGTGCCAGCAGTTACCCCAAAATGAGGGTGAAAGAGACCCAGTACTTC

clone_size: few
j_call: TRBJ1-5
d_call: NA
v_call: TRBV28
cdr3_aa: CASSPAGIRNQPQHF
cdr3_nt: TGTGCCAGCAGTCCCGCCGGGATCCGCAATCAGCCCCAGCATTTT

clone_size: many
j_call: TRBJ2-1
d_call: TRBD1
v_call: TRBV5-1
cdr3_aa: CASSFWGTGSSYNEQFF
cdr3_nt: TGCGCCAGCAGCTTTTGGGGGACAGGGAGCTCCTACAATGAGCAGTTCTTC

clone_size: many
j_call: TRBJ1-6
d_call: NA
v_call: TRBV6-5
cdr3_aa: CASSYGYNSPLHF
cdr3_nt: TGTGCCAGCAGTTACGGTTATAATTCACCCCTCCACTTT

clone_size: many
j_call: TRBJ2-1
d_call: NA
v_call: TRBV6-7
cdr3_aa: CASSWVARGEQFF
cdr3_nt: TGTGCCAGCAGTTGGGTAGCGAGGGGTGAGCAGTTCTTC

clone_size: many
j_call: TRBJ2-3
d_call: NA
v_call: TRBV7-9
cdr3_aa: CASSDTRGATDTQYF
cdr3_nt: TGTGCCAGCAGCGACACACGGGGGGCCACAGATACGCAGTATTTT

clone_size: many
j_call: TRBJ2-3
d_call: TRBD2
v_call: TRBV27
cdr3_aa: CASSPLSREITDTQYF
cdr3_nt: TGTGCCAGCAGTCCCCTCTCGCGGGAGATAACAGATACGCAGTATTTT

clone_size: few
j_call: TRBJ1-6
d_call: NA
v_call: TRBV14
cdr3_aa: CASSLSGHNSPLHF
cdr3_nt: TGTGCCAGCAGCCTCAGCGGCCATAATTCACCCCTCCACTTT

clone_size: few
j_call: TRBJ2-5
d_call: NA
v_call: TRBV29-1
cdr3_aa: CSVEGTVKTQYF
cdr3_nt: TGCAGCGTTGAAGGGACAGTGAAGACCCAGTACTTC

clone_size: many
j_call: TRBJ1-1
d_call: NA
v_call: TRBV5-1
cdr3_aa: CASSNEGRNTEAFF
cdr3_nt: TGCGCCAGCAGCAACGAGGGGAGGAACACTGAAGCTTTCTTT

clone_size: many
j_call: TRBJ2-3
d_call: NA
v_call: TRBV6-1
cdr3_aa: CASIEGRGLTDMQYF
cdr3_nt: TGTGCCAGCATTGAAGGTCGGGGTCTCACAGATATGCAGTATTTT

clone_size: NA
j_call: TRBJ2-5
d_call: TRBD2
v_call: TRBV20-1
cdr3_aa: CSALRDQLAGGSFSRQETQYF
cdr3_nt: TGCAGTGCTCTCCGAGACCAACTAGCGGGGGGGTCTTTCAGCCGCCAAGAGACCCAGTACTTC

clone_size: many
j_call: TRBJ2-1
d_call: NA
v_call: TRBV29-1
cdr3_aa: CSVEDLLAGRTYNEQFF
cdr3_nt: TGCAGCGTTGAAGATCTCCTCGCGGGGCGGACCTACAATGAGCAGTTCTTC

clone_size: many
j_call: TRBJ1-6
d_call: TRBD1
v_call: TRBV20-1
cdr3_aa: CSASGTGGSPLHF
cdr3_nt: TGCAGTGCTAGCGGGACAGGGGGATCACCCCTCCACTTT

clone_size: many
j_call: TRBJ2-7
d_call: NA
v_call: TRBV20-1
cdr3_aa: CSARIPAGYEQYF
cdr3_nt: TGCAGTGCTAGGATCCCGGCGGGCTACGAGCAGTACTTC

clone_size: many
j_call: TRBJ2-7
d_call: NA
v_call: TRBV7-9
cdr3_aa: CASSPNYEQYF
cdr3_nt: TGTGCCAGCAGCCCGAATTACGAGCAGTACTTC

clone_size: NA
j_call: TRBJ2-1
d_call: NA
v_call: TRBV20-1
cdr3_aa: CSARARYNEQFF
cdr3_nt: TGCAGTGCTAGGGCCCGATACAATGAGCAGTTCTTC

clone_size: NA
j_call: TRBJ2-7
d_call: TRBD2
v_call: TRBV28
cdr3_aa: CASIGTSPPVPRF
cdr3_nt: TGTGCCAGCATTGGGACTAGCCCTCCCGTCCCGAGGTTC

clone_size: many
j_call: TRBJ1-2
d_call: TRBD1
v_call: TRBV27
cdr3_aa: CASSPTQGAYGYTF
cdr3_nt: TGTGCCAGCAGTCCCACTCAGGGGGCCTATGGCTACACCTTC

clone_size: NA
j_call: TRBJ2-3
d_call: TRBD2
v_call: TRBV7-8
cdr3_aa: CASSFRGRGSSTDTQYF
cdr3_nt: TGTGCCAGCAGTTTTAGAGGGAGGGGTTCTAGCACAGATACGCAGTATTTT

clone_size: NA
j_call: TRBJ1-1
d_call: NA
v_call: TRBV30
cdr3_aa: CAWRLWGGTEAFF
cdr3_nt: TGTGCCTGGCGCTTATGGGGAGGGACTGAAGCTTTCTTT

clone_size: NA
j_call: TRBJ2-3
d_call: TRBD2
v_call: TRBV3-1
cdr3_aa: CASSQDQPSTGLGTDTQYF
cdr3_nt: TGTGCCAGCAGCCAAGACCAACCTTCAACGGGACTAGGCACAGATACGCAGTATTTT

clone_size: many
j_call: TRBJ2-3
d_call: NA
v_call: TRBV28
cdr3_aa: CASSPPSSQAQYF
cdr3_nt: TGTGCCAGCAGTCCCCCGTCTAGCCAGGCGCAGTATTTT

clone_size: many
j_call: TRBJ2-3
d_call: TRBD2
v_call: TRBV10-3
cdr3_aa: CAIRTSGESDTQYF
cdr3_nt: TGTGCCATCAGGACTAGCGGGGAGTCAGATACGCAGTATTTT

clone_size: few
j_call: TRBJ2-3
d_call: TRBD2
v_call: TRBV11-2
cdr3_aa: CASSLEASGASTDTQYF
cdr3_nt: TGTGCCAGCAGCTTAGAGGCTAGCGGGGCGAGCACAGATACGCAGTATTTT

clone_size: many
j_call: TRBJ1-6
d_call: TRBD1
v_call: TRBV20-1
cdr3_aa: CSASGQGRSPLHF
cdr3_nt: TGCAGTGCTAGTGGACAGGGACGCTCACCCCTCCACTTT

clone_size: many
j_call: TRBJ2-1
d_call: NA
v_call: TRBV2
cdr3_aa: CASSEWAGSHNEQFF
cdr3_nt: TGTGCCAGCAGTGAATGGGCGGGGTCACACAATGAGCAGTTCTTC

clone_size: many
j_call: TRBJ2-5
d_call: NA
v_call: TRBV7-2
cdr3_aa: CASSLGIQSGTQYF
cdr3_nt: TGTGCCAGCAGCTTAGGAATACAGTCGGGGACCCAGTACTTC

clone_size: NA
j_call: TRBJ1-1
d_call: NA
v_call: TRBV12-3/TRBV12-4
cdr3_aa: CASSLEQGNTEAFF
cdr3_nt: TGTGCCAGCAGTTTAGAACAGGGGAACACTGAAGCTTTCTTT

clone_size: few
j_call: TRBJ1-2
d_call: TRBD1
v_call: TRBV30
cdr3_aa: CACPGQVMGGYGYTF
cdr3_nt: TGTGCCTGTCCGGGACAGGTCATGGGGGGCTATGGCTACACCTTC

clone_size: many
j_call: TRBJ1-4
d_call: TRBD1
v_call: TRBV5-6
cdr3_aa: CASSTRQGQWEKLFF
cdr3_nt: TGTGCCAGCAGTACAAGACAGGGTCAGTGGGAAAAACTGTTTTTT

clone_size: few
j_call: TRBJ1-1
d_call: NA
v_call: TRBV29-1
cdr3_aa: CSVFVWLDTEAFF
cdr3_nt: TGCAGCGTTTTTGTATGGCTTGACACTGAAGCTTTCTTT

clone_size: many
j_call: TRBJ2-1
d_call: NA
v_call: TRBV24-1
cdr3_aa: CATSDKPPWTIPTYGEQFF
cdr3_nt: TGTGCCACCAGTGATAAGCCCCCGTGGACTATTCCTACATACGGTGAGCAGTTCTTC